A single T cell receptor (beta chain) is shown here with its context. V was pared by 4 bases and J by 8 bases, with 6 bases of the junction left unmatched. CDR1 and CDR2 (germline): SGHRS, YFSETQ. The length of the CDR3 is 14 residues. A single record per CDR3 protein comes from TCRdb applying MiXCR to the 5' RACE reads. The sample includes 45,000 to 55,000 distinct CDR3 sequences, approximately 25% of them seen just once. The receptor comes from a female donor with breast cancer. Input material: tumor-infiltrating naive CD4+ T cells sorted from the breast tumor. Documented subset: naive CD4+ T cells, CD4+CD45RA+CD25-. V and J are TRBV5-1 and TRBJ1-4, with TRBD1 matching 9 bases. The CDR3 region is CASSPGQGREKLFF. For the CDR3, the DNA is TGCGCCAGCAGCCCGGGACAGGGTCGGGAAAAACTGTTTTTT.